Listed here is a single TCR beta chain. The specificity of this receptor is unknown. There are no base qualities to consult, and no much larger clone falls within one base. The germline V gene encodes CDR1 DFQATT and CDR2 SNEGSKA (reference sequence). Germline trimming: 6 bases from V, 8 bases from J; junction bases outside gene matches: 12. Inclusive of the bounding cysteine and phenylalanine, the CDR3 is 13 residues long. Of the read, only the CDR3 DNA is kept; its 39 bases are in frame from base 1. This sample is part of a study of blood T cells in healthy people across ages (dated by TCRdb to between 2015 and 2016). Looking at the study overall: In model experiments, roughly one uniquely barcoded TCR beta cDNA molecule per two T cells was captured by template switching. To avoid experimental bias, donors of different ages were spread randomly across the sequencing lanes. Four age groups were formed from the donors: young (average approximately 17 years), middle-aged (roughly 38), aged (about 62) and long-lived (more than 75). The study measured age-related changes in TCR beta repertoire diversity using deep sequencing normalized with unique cDNA molecular identifiers. For two donors (one aged 18 to 29 and one aged 80 or older), the study analyzed two additional independent replicas of 1 million unique cDNA reads from the same blood draw.

Library construction relied on 5' RACE. Sequencing relied on an Illumina HiSeq 2500. A second PCR of about 6 to 11 cycles was performed with a sample-barcoded 5' primer and a J-beta primer mix. A template-switch 5' adaptor carrying 12 random nucleotides introduced a unique molecular identifier onto each TCR beta cDNA molecule. Each sample yielded at least 3 million CDR3-containing paired-end reads. All of the RNA was converted into first-strand cDNA using the Mint cDNA synthesis kit, with a TRBC-specific oligonucleotide serving as the primer. After uracil-DNA glycosylase treatment, a first 18-cycle PCR used universal primers M1SS and BC2_uni_R on all cDNA. Processing in the source paper ran as follows. Normalization of each sample was performed by random selection of 1 million high-quality reads, each carrying a distinct molecular identifier. Reads sharing molecular identifiers were discarded rather than binned into consensus sequences. CDR3 identification, clonotype clustering and error correction used MiTCR with a Q25 quality threshold and the strictest error-elimination algorithm. A nonparametric unseen species model using Euler transformation provided a lower-bound estimate of total TCR beta diversity. Using fastp trimming at Q25 and MiXCR clonotype assembly, TCRdb reanalyzed the public sequencing data and kept in-frame beta chains. For every CDR3 protein sequence, its rows merge into one entry that carries the most common genes and DNA. The V and J calls reflect TCRdb's pipeline rather than the authors' work. The sample contains roughly 640,000 distinct CDR3 sequences, 25% to 35% of them found a single time. 15% to 17% of the sample is in the top ten clones.

The roughly 37 donors, aged about 6 to 100 years, were systemically healthy Caucasian individuals from Russia. Roughly 10 milliliters of peripheral blood were collected from each donor into EDTA-treated Vacutainer tubes. Ficoll-Paque density-gradient centrifugation was used to isolate PBMCs, with at least 6.5 million per sample. Trizol reagent was used to extract total RNA from PBMCs, with at least 5.5 micrograms per sample. For every donor, flow cytometry on a PBMC aliquot measured the percentage of naive CD45RAhigh/CD27high T cells. The full study reports these points: As age increased, observed TCR beta diversity per million T cells dropped in a roughly linear way, and a significant reduction was already evident by age around 41. Because profiling used bulk unsorted PBMCs, naive and antigen-experienced compartments could not be compared conclusively. The CMV infection status of donors was not known, potentially confounding age-related changes in expanded clonotypes. There was a strong correlation between observed TCR beta diversity and the percentage of naive T cells measured by flow cytometry. Estimates of total diversity based on one million sequenced T cells were considered lower bounds and underestimates. Compared with the aged group, the long-lived group had more naive CD4+ T cells, fewer expanded clones and increased TCR diversity, suggesting age selection.

The rearranged chain carries TRBV20-1 and TRBJ1-2; 7 nucleotides in the junction match TRBD1. The specimen was blood. This TCR derives from an elderly woman in good health. The bases read TGCAGTGCGCAGGATACAGGGGTCCGGGGCTACACCTTC. Translated, it gives CSAQDTGVRGYTF.